This T cell receptor beta chain appears in the sequencing data of a study of blood T cell repertoires in COVID-19. Study details: COVID-19 samples from acute and convalescent phases originated in the United States, Italy and Spain. From T cells, B-cell-depleted T cells, or PBMCs came the material, which was cDNA or gDNA.

Per the original data handling: Nucleated cell number was recorded as an estimate derived from reference gene primer amplification. The assay was immunoSEQ multiplex PCR, and TCRdb's table has in-frame clones only and misses some. V and J calls and clone size are those listed in that table; D and trimming were worked out from the DNA. Of 95,000 to 150,000 clones in the sample, approximately 87% are singletons; the top ten hold less than 8%. CDR1 and CDR2 (germline): MNHEY, SVGEGT. V lost 2 bases to trimming and J lost 3 bases, with 14 bases between them. CDR3 length: 15 residues. The source is a man aged 50 to 60 with acute or convalescent COVID-19. V usage is TRBV6-2 or TRBV6-3 and J usage is TRBJ2-7; weak D call: TRBD2 (6 bases). Sequenced material: peripheral blood. CDR3 sequence: CASSYDPGSFYEQYF. CDR3 coding DNA: TGTGCCAGCAGTTACGACCCCGGGAGCTTCTACGAGCAGTACTTC.